Listed here are 12 T cell receptor beta chains from one sample, sequenced in a study of radiotherapy plus CTLA-4 blockade in lung cancer. Data came from immunoSEQ multiplex PCR; TCRdb stores just in-frame clones and leaves some out. The repertoire has over 95,000 clones, 65% to 75% of them found once; the top ten carry 2.5% to 3%. The source material was peripheral blood, sampled from a patient treated with radiotherapy plus ipilimumab. These receptors originate from a human donor with non-small cell lung cancer who had a partial response to radiotherapy plus ipilimumab. Some clones in this sample may be carry-over from other donors' samples.

In the case of this clone: The same CDR3 is also encoded by other DNA sequences in this sample. V usage is TRBV7-2 and J usage is TRBJ1-5, with D perhaps TRBD1 (6 bases). Trimming shortened V by 6 bases and J by 2 bases, and 14 bases separated the two germline ends. This CDR3 spans 15 amino acids. CDR1 and CDR2 (germline): SGHTA, FQGNSA. The CDR3 here is CASSSTGTGNQPQHF. As DNA, the CDR3 is TGTGCCAGCAGTTCGACAGGAACTGGCAATCAGCCCCAGCATTTT.

V gene TRBV28 combines with J gene TRBJ1-2; no clear D. With 7 bases removed from V and 2 bases from J, the gap between germline ends came to 8 bases. The CDR3 sequence is 12 residues long. Germline lookup yields CDR1 MDHEN and CDR2 SYDVKM. CDR3 region: CASNSVNYGYTF. The DNA of the CDR3 is TGTGCCAGCAACTCCGTGAACTATGGCTACACCTTC.

This clone is a singleton in its sample. V usage is TRBV5-1 and J usage is TRBJ1-1; D is ambiguous. V was trimmed by 6 bases and J by 1 base, leaving 16 bases between them. CDR3 length equals 15 residues. The germline gives CDR1 SGHRS, CDR2 YFSETQ. This CDR3 reads CASIPDAGRNTEAFF. The DNA of the CDR3 is TGCGCCAGCATCCCGGACGCGGGTAGGAACACTGAAGCTTTCTTT.

This rearrangement joins TRBV9 to TRBJ2-3, with TRBD2 matching over 9 bases. The ends lost 5 bases at V and 4 bases at J; junction bases unmatched: 8. This CDR3 contains 15 residues. Per the germline V gene, CDR1 is SGDLS and CDR2 is YYNGEE. CDR3 protein: CASRPLAGRSDTQYF. The CDR3 nucleotides read TGTGCCAGCAGACCGCTAGCGGGAAGATCAGATACGCAGTATTTT.

V is TRBV7-3 and J is TRBJ2-1; D is uncertain. Looked up from germline, CDR1 is SGHTA and CDR2 is FQGTGA. The CDR3 contains 12 residues. V lost 5 bases, J lost 10 bases, and 12 bases lay in between. The CDR3 here is CASSRGVGEQFF. The CDR3 coding sequence is TGTGCCAGCAGCCGTGGAGTTGGGGAGCAGTTCTTC.

The V call is TRBV11-3, the J call TRBJ2-5, with D possibly TRBD1 on 6 matching bases. The germline V gene has CDR1 SGHNT and CDR2 YENEEA. V shed 4 bases and J shed 0 bases, with 12 bases lying between them. CDR3 size: 15 residues. The CDR3: CASSSGQKYQETQYF. The CDR3 region has the DNA TGTGCCAGCAGCTCGGGACAAAAGTACCAAGAGACCCAGTACTTC.

The table lists this clone with a count of one. The rearrangement uses TRBV2 and TRBJ1-3; D may be TRBD1 (6 bases). The V end was cut by 9 bases, the J end by 4 bases, with 13 bases between. Germline loops: CDR1 SNHLY, CDR2 FYNNEI. This CDR3 has 13 amino acids. CDR3 sequence: CASFSGAGNTIYF. Here the CDR3 DNA reads TGTGCCAGTTTCTCAGGGGCCGGAAACACCATATATTTT.

The chain is built from TRBV9 and TRBJ2-7; maybe TRBD1 (6 bases). Per germline, CDR1 SGDLS and CDR2 YYNGEE. The V end was cut by 1 base, the J end by 9 bases, with 23 bases between. The CDR3 extends over 16 amino acids. The CDR3 protein is CASSVSTDSILTMQYF. The DNA for the CDR3 is TGTGCCAGCAGCGTATCAACGGACAGCATTCTTACGATGCAGTACTTC.

V gene TRBV14 combines with J gene TRBJ2-5; D possibly corresponds to TRBD2 (6 bases). Germline-derived CDR1 and CDR2 are SGHDN and FVKESK. Trimming pared 0 bases from V and 1 base from J, leaving 15 bases between. The CDR3 length is 17 residues. The CDR3 loop is CASSQDPRIGGQETQYF. The CDR3 bases are TGTGCCAGCAGCCAAGATCCTCGCATCGGGGGCCAAGAGACCCAGTACTTC.

The chain carries TRBV18 and TRBJ2-5; 9 bases match TRBD1. The better agreement between TRBJ2-7 and the DNA end casts doubt on the J call. Germline CDR1 reads KGHSH; CDR2 reads LQKENI. This CDR3 is 14 amino acids long. The CDR3 here is CASSQGQGGYEQYF. In DNA, the CDR3 is TGTGCCAGCTCACAGGGACAGGGAGGCTACGAGCAGTACTTC.

This clone was detected once. The gene calls are TRBV18 and TRBJ1-3; D uncertain. The V end was cut by 3 bases, the J end by 2 bases, with 17 bases between. Germline V gene lookup returns CDR1 KGHSH and CDR2 LQKENI. The CDR3 is made up of 17 amino acids. The CDR3 DNA reads as TGTGCCAGCTCACCCTCCCGCTCGGGGAGAACTGGAAACACCATATATTTT. Translating it yields CASSPSRSGRTGNTIYF.

The chain links TRBV7-2 to TRBJ2-7; D unclear. Germline CDR1 and CDR2: SGHTA and FQGNSA. V was clipped by 0 bases and J by 3 bases, with 6 bases between them. The CDR3 extends over 13 amino acids. This chain's CDR3 is CASSLAGHYEQYF. The DNA for the CDR3 is TGTGCCAGCAGCTTAGCGGGCCACTACGAGCAGTACTTC.